A selection of T cell receptor beta chains follows, all from one sample in a study of T-cell reconstitution after alpha-beta-depleted transplantation in children. Via MiXCR, TCRdb re-called the PCR reads, giving one row per CDR3 protein. This sample carries around 340,000 distinct CDR3 sequences, 13% of them seen once, and the ten largest clones take around 4.1%. The sequences come from PBMCs, collected from the stem cell graft. The source is a human donor who donated a stem cell graft to a child with Fanconi anemia. CDR3s include the opening cysteine and the closing phenylalanine or tryptophan. D genes are given only for firm matches. Size values are once, few and many counts, or a class for expanded clones, and some rows have none.

TRBJ1-3 NA TRBV12-3/TRBV12-4 few TGTGCCAGCAGTTCATCTATAATCCTCTCTGGAAACACCATATATTTT CASSSSIILSGNTIYF
TRBJ2-5 TRBD1 TRBV20-1 many TGCAGTGCTCCGGACAGGGTAGAGACCCAGTACTTC CSAPDRVETQYF
TRBJ2-1 NA TRBV4-2 NA TGTGCCAGCAGCCAAGAAGATTTTCGGGGTTTCTCCTACAATGAGCAGTTCTTC CASSQEDFRGFSYNEQFF
TRBJ1-2 NA TRBV11-2 NA TGTGCCAGCAGCTTAAGGGTGACTGGCTACACCTTC CASSLRVTGYTF
TRBJ2-5 NA TRBV7-6 NA TGTGCCAGCAGTCTCGCGGGGGCAGGCGGAGAGACCCAGTACTTC CASSLAGAGGETQYF
TRBJ2-1 TRBD2 TRBV15 NA TGTGCCACCAGCACCGGACTAGCGCATGAGCAGTTCTTC CATSTGLAHEQFF
TRBJ2-3 TRBD2 TRBV7-2 many TGTGCCAGCAGCCCACAGCGGGGTGGCACAGATACGCAGTATTTT CASSPQRGGTDTQYF
TRBJ2-2 NA TRBV12-3/TRBV12-4 many TGTGCCAGCAGTACGACCGCTCGGGACACCGGGGAGCTGTTTTTT CASSTTARDTGELFF
TRBJ2-5 NA TRBV15 NA TGTGCCACCAGCAGAAATGATGCGGTTCAAGAGACCCAGTACTTC CATSRNDAVQETQYF
TRBJ2-4 TRBD1 TRBV6-2/TRBV6-3 NA TGTGCCAGCAGTTCCCTACGACAGGGAGACATTCAGTACTTC CASSSLRQGDIQYF
TRBJ1-5 NA TRBV19 NA TGTGCCAGCGGGACGGGGGATCAGCCCCAGCATTTT CASGTGDQPQHF
TRBJ2-2 NA TRBV6-5 NA TGTGCCAGCAGGATCCTACAATCAAACACCGGGGAGCTGTTTTTT CASRILQSNTGELFF
TRBJ2-1 NA TRBV5-1 few TGCGCCAGCAGCTTCGTGGGGGGGGCAGATGGTGAGCAGTTCTTC CASSFVGGADGEQFF
TRBJ1-4 TRBD1 TRBV5-1 NA TGCGCCTCTAGGACAGGGCAGAAGGCAACTAATGAAAAACTGTTTTTT CASRTGQKATNEKLFF
TRBJ2-3 TRBD2 TRBV7-6 many TGTGCCAGCAGCTTAGCCGGGACTAGCGGGACGGGTACGCAGTATTTT CASSLAGTSGTGTQYF
TRBJ2-1 TRBD1 TRBV5-5 many TGTGCCAGCAGTTTCGACAGGGGTACATACAATGAGCAGTTCTTC CASSFDRGTYNEQFF
TRBJ1-5 NA TRBV29-1 NA TGCAGCGTTTGGCCGGGGAGCAATCAGCCCCAGCATTTT CSVWPGSNQPQHF
TRBJ2-5 NA TRBV7-2 many TGTGCCAGCAGTCCTCACACCAAAGAGACCCAGTACTTC CASSPHTKETQYF
TRBJ1-6 NA TRBV3-1 many TGTGCCAGCAGCCAAACGGATACGGGTTCACCCCTCCACTTT CASSQTDTGSPLHF
TRBJ2-3 TRBD2 TRBV20-1 NA TGCAGTGCTAGAGTACCACTAGCGACAGATACGCAGTATTTT CSARVPLATDTQYF
TRBJ1-1 NA TRBV20-1 few TGCAGTGCTAGCGGCGCAGGCGGCGTTAGGGATGAAGCTTTCTTT CSASGAGGVRDEAFF
TRBJ1-1 NA TRBV20-1 NA TGCAGTGTTCTGAGGAGTATGAACACTGAAGCTTTCTTT CSVLRSMNTEAFF
TRBJ1-2 TRBD1 TRBV6-5 few TGTGCCAGCAGGACACAGGGGGCCAATGGCTACACCTTC CASRTQGANGYTF
TRBJ1-6 NA TRBV20-1 few TGCAGTGCTAGAGTAGGCTCCTATAATTCACCCCTCCACTTT CSARVGSYNSPLHF
TRBJ2-7 NA TRBV12-3/TRBV12-4 NA TGTGCCAGCAGTTCCCAGGCGGGCGGCTACGAGCAGTACTTC CASSSQAGGYEQYF
TRBJ1-1 NA TRBV7-2 few TGTGCCAGCAGCCTCCAAGGTAAAGCTTTCTTT CASSLQGKAFF
TRBJ2-5 NA TRBV2 NA TGTGCCAGCAGAGAGGAACGGACCGGGGCCCAGTACTTC CASREERTGAQYF
TRBJ2-5 TRBD1 TRBV20-1 NA TGCAGTGCTAGAGATGCGGGACAGGGGAGTTGGGAGACCCAGTACTTC CSARDAGQGSWETQYF
TRBJ1-2 NA TRBV27 many TGTGCCAGCAGTTTCCTCGACAGGAGTCGCTACACCTTC CASSFLDRSRYTF
TRBJ2-3 NA TRBV5-6 NA TGTGCCAGCAGCTTGGTATGGGCAGGGGCCACAGATACGCAGTATTTT CASSLVWAGATDTQYF
TRBJ2-1 NA TRBV15 many TGTGCCACCAGCAGAGGGGCTGGGAACAATGAGCAGTTCTTC CATSRGAGNNEQFF